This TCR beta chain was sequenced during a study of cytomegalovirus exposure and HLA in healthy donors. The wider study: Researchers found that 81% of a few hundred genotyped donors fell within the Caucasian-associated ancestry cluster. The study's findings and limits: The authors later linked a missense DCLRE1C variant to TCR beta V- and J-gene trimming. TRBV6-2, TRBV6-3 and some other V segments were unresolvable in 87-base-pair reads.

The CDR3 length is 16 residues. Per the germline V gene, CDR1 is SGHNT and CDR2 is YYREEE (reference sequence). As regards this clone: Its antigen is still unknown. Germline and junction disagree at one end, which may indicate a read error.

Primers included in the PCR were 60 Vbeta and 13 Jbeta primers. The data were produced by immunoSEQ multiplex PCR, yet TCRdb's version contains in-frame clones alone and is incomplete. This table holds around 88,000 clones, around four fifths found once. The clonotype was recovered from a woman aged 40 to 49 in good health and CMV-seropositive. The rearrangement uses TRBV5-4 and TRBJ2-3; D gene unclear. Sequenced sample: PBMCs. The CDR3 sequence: CASGLPGAGYTDTQYF. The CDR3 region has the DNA TGTGCCAGCGGCTTGCCAGGCGCCGGATACACAGATACGCAGTATTTT.